This T cell receptor beta chain was captured in a study of blood T cell repertoires in COVID-19. Across the study: Acute and convalescent COVID-19 samples came from the United States, Italy and Spain. The analysed material was cDNA or gDNA that came from T cells, B-cell-depleted T cells, or PBMCs.

Here immunoSEQ multiplex PCR was the method, and the copy in TCRdb shows in-frame clones only, minus some. The sample shows 120,000 to 150,000 clones, over 70% of them seen only once. Germline CDR1 SEHNR, CDR2 FQNEAQ (reference sequence). After removal of 5 bases from V and 1 base from J, the junction contained 10 bases not matched to a gene. The CDR3 covers 16 residues. The chain recombines TRBV7-9 with TRBJ2-5, with 7 bases lining up with TRBD1. The source material was peripheral blood. This clonotype originated in a man aged 45-60 years who had recovered from COVID-19. CDR3 protein: CASSPRRTGLQETQYF. The CDR3 nucleotides are TGTGCCAGCAGCCCCCGCCGGACAGGACTCCAAGAGACCCAGTACTTC.